This entry features one T cell receptor (beta chain) sequence. The method was immunoSEQ multiplex PCR; TCRdb's version includes in-frame clones alone and lacks a portion of them. The sample lists hundreds of thousands of clones; more than 75% were seen once. This sample was included in a study of blood T cell repertoires in COVID-19. The source is a woman between 50 and 59 years old with active or convalescent COVID-19. Sequencing input: peripheral blood.

The CDR3 sequence: CASSQDYGGYQPQHF. The DNA of the CDR3 is TGCGCCAGCAGCCAAGATTACGGGGGGTATCAGCCCCAGCATTTT. The V and J genes are TRBV4-3 and TRBJ1-5; weak D call: TRBD1 (5 bases). This CDR3 has 15 amino acids. The V end was cut by 0 bases, the J end by 5 bases, with 11 bases between. Germline loops: CDR1 LGHNA, CDR2 YSLEER.